Shown below are 8 T cell receptor beta chains from a single sample sequenced in a study of blood T cells in healthy people across ages. The use of a sample-barcoded 5' primer and a J-beta primer mix characterized a second PCR of 7 to 11 cycles. TCRdb used MiXCR to reprocess the 5' RACE reads, holding one entry per CDR3 protein. The sample records roughly 1,500,000 distinct CDR3 sequences, 30% to 40% being singletons. Source material: blood. Receptors originate from a woman in her 30s in good health.

The chain employs TRBV7-2 and TRBJ1-2, with 7 positions matching TRBD1. Germline trimming cut 3 bases from V and 2 bases from J; bases unmatched to any gene: 6. The CDR3 loop spans 15 amino acids. Germline V gives CDR1 SGHTA, CDR2 FQGNSA. This CDR3 reads CTSSLEGGGNYGYTF. The CDR3 DNA reads as TGTACCAGCAGCTTGGAAGGGGGCGGAAACTATGGCTACACCTTC.

In its sample, this clonotype was seen many times. The chain joins TRBV20-1 to TRBJ2-7, with D possibly TRBD2 on 6 matching bases. This CDR3 has 15 residues. CDR1 DFQATT and CDR2 SNEGSKA come from the germline V gene (reference sequence). V dropped 2 bases and J dropped 5 bases, with 19 bases sitting between them. The CDR3 protein is CSARPPGTYLNEQYF. The CDR3, as DNA: TGCAGTGCTAGACCCCCCGGGACTTACTTGAACGAGCAGTACTTC.

This clonotype appeared a single time. The J gene is TRBJ2-3, the V gene TRBV20-1; TRBD2 agrees at 10 bases. This CDR3 has 15 amino acids. J lost 4 bases, V lost 3 bases, and 7 bases had no gene match. Germline-derived CDR1 and CDR2 are DFQATT and SNEGSKA (reference sequence). The chain's CDR3 is CSASVVSGRADTQYF. CDR3 bases: TGCAGTGCTAGCGTGGTCAGCGGGAGGGCAGATACGCAGTATTTT.

This clonotype was seen ten or more times. The CDR3 DNA follows: TGTGCCAGCAGTGACGGGACAGGGGGCATTGAGCAGTTCTTC. Encoded protein: CASSDGTGGIEQFF. The chain recombines TRBV6-4 with TRBJ2-1; 12 nucleotides align to TRBD1. The CDR3 sequence is 14 residues long. V shed 2 bases and J 9 bases; nucleotides not matched to a gene: 2. Germline CDR1 is MRHNA and CDR2 is SNTAGT.

There are a few counts of this clonotype. The chain employs TRBV4-2 and TRBJ1-5; no clear D. Germline CDR1 reads LGHNA; CDR2 reads YNFKEQ. CDR3 length: 14 residues. Trimming removed 0 bases at V and 11 bases at J, with 14 bases between. The CDR3 DNA follows: TGTGCCAGCAGCCAAGATACAAGGACTTCGACCCAGCATTTT. Protein: CASSQDTRTSTQHF.

This clonotype came up a few times. The chain recombines TRBV7-3 with TRBJ2-1; 7 positions match TRBD2. In germline, CDR1 is SGHTA, CDR2 FQGTGA. The CDR3 runs to 14 residues. The V segment lost 8 bases and the J segment 1 base; nucleotides outside the gene matches: 5. The CDR3 is CASAWGGSYNEQFF. CDR3 DNA sequence: TGTGCCAGCGCATGGGGGGGTTCCTACAATGAGCAGTTCTTC.

The V gene is TRBV28, the J gene TRBJ2-7; D may be TRBD1 (5 bases). The CDR3 contains 16 residues. Trimming took 5 bases from V and 3 from J, leaving 20 bases between them. The V gene's germline CDR1 is MDHEN and CDR2 SYDVKM. The chain's CDR3 is CASSPPQGLGVYEQYF. DNA of the CDR3: TGTGCCAGCAGTCCCCCTCAGGGTCTAGGCGTCTACGAGCAGTACTTC.

In its sample, this clonotype was seen a few times. The rearrangement joins TRBV27 to TRBJ2-1; D is perhaps TRBD1 or TRBD2 (5 bases each). This CDR3 comprises 13 residues. CDR1 and CDR2 (germline): MNHEY, SMNVEV (reference sequence). The germline V and J ends were trimmed by 10 bases and 4 bases, with 14 bases remaining between them. This chain's CDR3 is CAKPGTTYNEQFF. CDR3 nucleotide sequence: TGTGCCAAGCCCGGGACGACGTACAATGAGCAGTTCTTC.